These T cell receptor beta chains were read from a single sample in a study of OX40 agonist ivuxolimab in advanced cancers. TCRdb keeps only in-frame clones here, not all; method: immunoSEQ multiplex PCR. The sample shows tens of thousands of clones, 75% to 90% of them seen only once. The sequencing here drew on CD4+ or CD8+ T cells sorted from blood, taken in a trial of the OX40 agonist ivuxolimab. The receptors were sampled from an adult with an advanced solid tumor such as melanoma, head and neck, liver or kidney cancer. The CDR3 runs from the conserved cysteine through the conserved F or W. D genes are given only for firm matches. Clone size, where shown, is once, few, many, or a class for clones that have expanded.

clone_size: .; j_call: TRBJ2-1; v_call: TRBV5-1; d_call: TRBD2; cdr3_length: 14; cdr3_nt: TGCGCCAGCAGGGAGGCGGGGGGTAACAATGAGCAGTTCTTC; cdr3_aa: CASREAGGNNEQFF
clone_size: .; j_call: TRBJ2-3; v_call: TRBV9; d_call: TRBD2; cdr3_length: 18; cdr3_nt: TGTGCCAGCAGCGTAGGGTCTAGCGGGACTACCAACACAGATACGCAGTATTTT; cdr3_aa: CASSVGSSGTTNTDTQYF
clone_size: .; j_call: TRBJ1-3; v_call: TRBV10-3; d_call: .; cdr3_length: 14; cdr3_nt: TGTGCCATCAGTGGGGACAAATCTGGAAACACCATATATTTT; cdr3_aa: CAISGDKSGNTIYF
clone_size: .; j_call: TRBJ2-3; v_call: TRBV28; d_call: TRBD2; cdr3_length: 16; cdr3_nt: TGTGCCACTGAATCACTAGGACTAGCGGGCACAGATACGCAGTATTTT; cdr3_aa: CATESLGLAGTDTQYF
clone_size: few; j_call: TRBJ2-7; v_call: TRBV30; d_call: TRBD1; cdr3_length: 13; cdr3_nt: TGTGCCTGGACCCTTGGGACAGGGGACGAGCAGTACTTC; cdr3_aa: CAWTLGTGDEQYF
clone_size: .; j_call: TRBJ2-2; v_call: TRBV18; d_call: TRBD1; cdr3_length: 13; cdr3_nt: TGTGCCAGCTCACCCGGACAGGTAGTGGAGCTGTTTTTT; cdr3_aa: CASSPGQVVELFF
clone_size: .; j_call: TRBJ2-3; v_call: TRBV6-5; d_call: TRBD1; cdr3_length: 14; cdr3_nt: TGTGCCAGCAGGGGGACAGTGAGCACAGATACGCAGTATTTT; cdr3_aa: CASRGTVSTDTQYF
clone_size: .; j_call: TRBJ2-5; v_call: TRBV7-8; d_call: .; cdr3_length: 13; cdr3_nt: TGTGCCAGCAGCCAGGCCATTCAAGAGACCCAGTACTTC; cdr3_aa: CASSQAIQETQYF
clone_size: .; j_call: TRBJ2-1; v_call: TRBV10-2; d_call: TRBD2; cdr3_length: 18; cdr3_nt: TGCGCCAGCAGTGAGATCTTTGGACTAGCGGGGGGCAAGGGTGAGCAGTTCTTC; cdr3_aa: CASSEIFGLAGGKGEQFF
clone_size: once; j_call: TRBJ2-7; v_call: TRBV11-1; d_call: TRBD2; cdr3_length: 16; cdr3_nt: TGTGCCAGCAGCCCGTGGAGCGGGGGCCTGTCTGGCGAGCAGTACTTC; cdr3_aa: CASSPWSGGLSGEQYF
clone_size: .; j_call: TRBJ2-4; v_call: TRBV5-1; d_call: .; cdr3_length: 15; cdr3_nt: TGCGCCAGCAGCTTGGACGGGATAGCCAAAAACATTCAGTACTTC; cdr3_aa: CASSLDGIAKNIQYF
clone_size: once; j_call: TRBJ2-3; v_call: TRBV30; d_call: .; cdr3_length: 13; cdr3_nt: TGTGCCTGGAGCCCTGCGCCCGCAGCTACGCAGTATTTT; cdr3_aa: CAWSPAPAATQYF
clone_size: .; j_call: TRBJ1-5; v_call: TRBV18; d_call: .; cdr3_length: 15; cdr3_nt: TGTGCCAGCTCACAAGGACCAGCCGGTAGTCAGCCCCAGCATTTT; cdr3_aa: CASSQGPAGSQPQHF
clone_size: .; j_call: TRBJ2-5; v_call: TRBV15; d_call: .; cdr3_length: 15; cdr3_nt: TGTGCCACCAGCAGAGAACCGACAGCCCAAGAGACCCAGTACTTC; cdr3_aa: CATSREPTAQETQYF
clone_size: .; j_call: TRBJ2-2; v_call: TRBV6-1; d_call: .; cdr3_length: 14; cdr3_nt: TGTGCCACCCGGGGAAGGGGGTCGGGCGGGGAGCTGTTTTTT; cdr3_aa: CATRGRGSGGELFF
clone_size: .; j_call: TRBJ2-1; v_call: TRBV7-2; d_call: .; cdr3_length: 13; cdr3_nt: TGTGCCAGCAGCCCCACGACTTACAATGAGCAGTTCTTC; cdr3_aa: CASSPTTYNEQFF
clone_size: few; j_call: TRBJ2-3; v_call: TRBV6-1; d_call: .; cdr3_length: 13; cdr3_nt: TGTGCCAGCAGTGATCCGGTACGAGATACGCAGTATTTT; cdr3_aa: CASSDPVRDTQYF
clone_size: once; j_call: TRBJ2-2; v_call: TRBV7-3; d_call: TRBD2; cdr3_length: 15; cdr3_nt: TGTGCCAGCAGCTTAACGGTGACTAGCGCCGGGGAGCTGTTTTTT; cdr3_aa: CASSLTVTSAGELFF